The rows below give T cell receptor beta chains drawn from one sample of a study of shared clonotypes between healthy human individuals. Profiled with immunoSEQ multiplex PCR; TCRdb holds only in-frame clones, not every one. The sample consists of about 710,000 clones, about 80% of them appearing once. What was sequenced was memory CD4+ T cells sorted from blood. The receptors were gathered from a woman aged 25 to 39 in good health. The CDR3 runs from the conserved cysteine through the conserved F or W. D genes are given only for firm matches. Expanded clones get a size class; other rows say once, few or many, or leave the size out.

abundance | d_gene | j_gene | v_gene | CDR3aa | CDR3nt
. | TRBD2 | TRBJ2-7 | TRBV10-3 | CAISLGRVADTYEQYF | TGTGCCATCAGCCTTGGGAGGGTAGCGGATACCTACGAGCAGTACTTC
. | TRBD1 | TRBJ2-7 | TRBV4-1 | CASSPDRPPYEQYF | TGCGCCAGCAGCCCGGACAGGCCCCCCTACGAGCAGTACTTC
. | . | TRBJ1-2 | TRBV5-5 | CASSTTPGGYTF | TGTGCCAGCAGCACCACCCCGGGGGGCTACACCTTC
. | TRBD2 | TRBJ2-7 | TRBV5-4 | CASSLVVGGSGRAHEQYF | TGTGCCAGCAGCTTGGTTGTGGGGGGCAGCGGGAGGGCCCACGAGCAGTACTTC
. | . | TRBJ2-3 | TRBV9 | CASSLRPTDTQYF | TGTGCCAGCAGCCTACGTCCCACAGATACGCAGTATTTT
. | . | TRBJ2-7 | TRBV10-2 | CASSESTWGTYEQYF | TGCGCCAGCAGTGAGTCGACATGGGGTACCTACGAGCAGTACTTC
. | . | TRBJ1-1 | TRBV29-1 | CSVGVRAEAFF | TGCAGCGTTGGGGTCAGAGCTGAAGCTTTCTTT
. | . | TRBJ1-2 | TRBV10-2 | CASSGRDLKLGSYGYTF | TGCGCCAGCAGTGGCCGGGACCTAAAGTTGGGTAGCTATGGCTACACCTTC
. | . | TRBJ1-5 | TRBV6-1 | CATGRNNQPQHF | TGTGCCACCGGACGGAACAATCAGCCCCAGCATTTT
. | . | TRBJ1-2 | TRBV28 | CASSLMARQGHGYTF | TGTGCCAGCAGTTTGATGGCCCGGCAGGGGCATGGCTACACCTTC
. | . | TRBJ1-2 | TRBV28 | CASSNYGYTF | TGTGCCAGCTCCAACTATGGCTACACCTTC
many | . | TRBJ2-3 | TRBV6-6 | CASSLSTDTQYF | TGTGCCAGCAGCCTTAGCACAGATACGCAGTATTTT
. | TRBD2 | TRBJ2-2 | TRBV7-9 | CASSPGLAGGSGAGELFF | TGTGCCAGCAGCCCGGGACTAGCGGGAGGGTCGGGCGCCGGGGAGCTGTTTTTT
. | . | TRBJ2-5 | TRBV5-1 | CASSLATAHQETQYF | TGCGCCAGCAGCTTGGCTACCGCACACCAAGAGACCCAGTACTTC
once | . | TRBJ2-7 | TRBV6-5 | CASSSPRVSYEQYF | TGTGCCAGCAGTTCCCCCCGAGTCTCCTACGAGCAGTACTTC
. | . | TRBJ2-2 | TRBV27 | CASKAGALNTGELFF | TGTGCCAGCAAGGCCGGGGCTCTAAACACCGGGGAGCTGTTTTTT
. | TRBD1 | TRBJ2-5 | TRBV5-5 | CASKTQTGAQETQYF | TGTGCCAGCAAGACTCAGACAGGGGCCCAAGAGACCCAGTACTTC
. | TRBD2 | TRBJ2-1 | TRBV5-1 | CASSTAFSGSSYNEQFF | TGCGCCAGCAGCACCGCCTTTAGCGGGAGTTCCTACAATGAGCAGTTCTTC
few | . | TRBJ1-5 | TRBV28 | CASSPLRQPQHF | TGTGCCAGCAGCCCACTTCGTCAGCCCCAGCATTTT
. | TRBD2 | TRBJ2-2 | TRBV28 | CASSRLAGVRELFF | TGTGCCAGCAGCAGACTAGCGGGAGTCCGGGAGCTGTTTTTT
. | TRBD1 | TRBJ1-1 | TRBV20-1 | CSVGTEIEAFF | TGCAGTGTGGGGACAGAGATTGAAGCTTTCTTT
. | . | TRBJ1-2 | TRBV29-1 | CSVDIPGTPASYTF | TGCAGCGTCGACATTCCCGGGACACCCGCTAGCTACACCTTC
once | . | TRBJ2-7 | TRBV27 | CASSRGDSYEQYF | TGTGCCAGCAGTCGGGGCGATTCCTACGAGCAGTACTTC
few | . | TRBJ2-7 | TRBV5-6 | CASSLTRGFEQYF | TGTGCCAGCAGCTTGACCCGAGGATTCGAGCAGTACTTC
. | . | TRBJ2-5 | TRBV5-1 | CASSSTRGVETQYF | TGCGCCAGCAGCTCAACCAGAGGGGTAGAGACCCAGTACTTC
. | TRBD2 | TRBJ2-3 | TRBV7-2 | CASSRWTSYSTDTQYF | TGTGCCAGCAGCCGATGGACTAGCTATAGCACAGATACGCAGTATTTT
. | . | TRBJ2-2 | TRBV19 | CASTTPGGNGELFF | TGTGCCAGTACGACCCCGGGTGGGAACGGGGAGCTGTTTTTT
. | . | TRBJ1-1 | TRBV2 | CASSDLGAVNTEAFF | TGTGCCAGCAGTGATCTGGGAGCGGTAAACACTGAAGCTTTCTTT
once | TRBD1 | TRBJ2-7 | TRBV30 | CAWTIPGQGYEQYF | TGTGCCTGGACCATACCGGGACAGGGTTACGAGCAGTACTTC
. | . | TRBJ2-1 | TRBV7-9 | CASSLDRGGYNEQFF | TGTGCCAGCAGTCTAGACAGGGGAGGGTACAATGAGCAGTTCTTC
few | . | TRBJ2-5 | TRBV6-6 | CASSYRGHPQETQYF | TGTGCCAGCAGCTACAGAGGACATCCCCAAGAGACCCAGTACTTC
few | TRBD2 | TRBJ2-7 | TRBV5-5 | CASSLVQGGSTHEQYF | TGTGCCAGCAGCTTGGTACAAGGCGGGAGTACACACGAGCAGTACTTC
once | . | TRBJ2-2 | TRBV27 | CASSLQGRTGELFF | TGTGCCAGCAGTTTACAGGGAAGAACCGGGGAGCTGTTTTTT
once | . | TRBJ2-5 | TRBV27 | CASSSRYQDRPQYF | TGTGCCAGCAGCTCACGGTACCAAGACAGGCCCCAGTACTTC
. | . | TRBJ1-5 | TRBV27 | CASSVAGGSNQPQHF | TGTGCCAGCAGTGTCGCCGGCGGGAGCAATCAGCCCCAGCATTTT
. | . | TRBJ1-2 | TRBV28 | CASSLTVSGYGYTF | TGTGCCAGCAGTTTAACGGTTTCAGGCTATGGCTACACCTTC
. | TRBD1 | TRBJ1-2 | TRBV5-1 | CASEPGQGNYGYTF | TGCGCCAGCGAGCCGGGACAGGGGAACTATGGCTACACCTTC
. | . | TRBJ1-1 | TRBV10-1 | CASSDSLNTEAFF | TGCGCCAGCAGTGATTCCCTGAACACTGAAGCTTTCTTT
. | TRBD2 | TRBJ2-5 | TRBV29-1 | CSVEDLSGRFIRKTQYF | TGCAGCGTTGAAGATCTTAGCGGGAGGTTCATAAGAAAGACCCAGTACTTC
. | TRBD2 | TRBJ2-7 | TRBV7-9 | CASSLTAGGSYEQYF | TGTGCCAGCAGCTTAACTGCGGGAGGCTCCTACGAGCAGTACTTC
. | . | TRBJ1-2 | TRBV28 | CASSGSDRYYGYTF | TGTGCCAGCAGTGGTTCCGACAGATACTATGGCTACACCTTC
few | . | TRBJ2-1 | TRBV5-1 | CASGIRSYNEQFF | TGCGCCAGCGGCATACGCTCCTACAATGAGCAGTTCTTC